This T cell receptor (beta chain) was found in a study of cytomegalovirus exposure and HLA in healthy donors. Study summary: Early released data had about 85 million unique TCRs, all coming from HLA-typed donors. Study-wide points: Among the most significant clusters, several appeared linked to common viral pathogens in a later analysis. Among the sequence variants, a highly shared cluster was likely an artifact of sequencing.

Amplification used 60 Vbeta primers and 13 Jbeta primers. Profiling relied on immunoSEQ multiplex PCR, and the TCRdb table lists in-frame clones only, not all of them. The sample data list approximately 140,000 clones. A note on this clone: Its antigen is not known.

The origin of this receptor is a woman aged 45-60 years in good health and CMV-seronegative. Input material: PBMCs.

The CDR3 sequence is CASSLNGGLAGEETQYF. CDR3 sequence (DNA): TGTGCCAGCAGCTTAAACGGAGGACTAGCGGGAGAGGAGACCCAGTACTTC. The rearrangement links TRBV7-3 to TRBJ2-5; 13 nucleotides match TRBD2. Trimming took 1 base from V and 5 from J; bases not matched to a gene: 7. The CDR3 is 17 residues long. Germline assignment: CDR1 SGHTA and CDR2 FQGTGA.